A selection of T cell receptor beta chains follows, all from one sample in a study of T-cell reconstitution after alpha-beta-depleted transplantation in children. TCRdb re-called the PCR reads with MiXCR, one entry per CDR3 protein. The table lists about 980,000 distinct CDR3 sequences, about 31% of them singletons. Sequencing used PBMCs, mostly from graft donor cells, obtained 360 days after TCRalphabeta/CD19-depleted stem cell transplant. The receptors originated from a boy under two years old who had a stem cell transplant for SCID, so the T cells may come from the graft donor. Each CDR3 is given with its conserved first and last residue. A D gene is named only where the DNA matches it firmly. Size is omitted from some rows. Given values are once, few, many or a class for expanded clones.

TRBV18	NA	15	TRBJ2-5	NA	CASSPPVGVQGTQYF
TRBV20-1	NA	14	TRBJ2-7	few	CSVPNRVSSYEQYF
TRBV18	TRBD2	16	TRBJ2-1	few	CASSLEMASGYNEQFF
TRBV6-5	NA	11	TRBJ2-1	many	CASSYSGEQFF
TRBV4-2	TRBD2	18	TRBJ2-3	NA	CASSRPGLAGGNTDTQYF
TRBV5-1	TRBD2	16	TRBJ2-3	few	CASSLTSGIGTDTQYF
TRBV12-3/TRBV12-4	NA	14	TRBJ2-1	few	CASSFTGTHNEQFF
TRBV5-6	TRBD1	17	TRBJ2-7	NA	CASSLSWDRFVRHEQYF
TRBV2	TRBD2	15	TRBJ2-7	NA	CASNLAGGNTYEQYF
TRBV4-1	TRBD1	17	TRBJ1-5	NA	CATSQEGGTDSNQPQHF
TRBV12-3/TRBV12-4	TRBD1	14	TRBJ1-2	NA	CASTRTGFNYGYTF
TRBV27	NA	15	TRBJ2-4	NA	CASTERVGVGNIQYF
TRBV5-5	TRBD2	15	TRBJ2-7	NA	CASSSGTTPTYEQYF
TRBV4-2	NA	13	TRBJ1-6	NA	CASSPIINSPLHF